The 9 T cell receptor beta chains in this list originate from one sample, sequenced in a study of T-cell memory formation after mild COVID-19. TCRdb reanalysed the 5' RACE reads using MiXCR and keeps one entry per CDR3 protein. The table includes 250,000 or so distinct CDR3 sequences, roughly 10% detected once. The sequencing input was PBMCs or a T cell subset sorted from them (not recorded which). These receptors came from a man younger than 30 who had mild COVID-19 (a few samples of this study predate the infection). Cell type and time point are not known.

This clonotype has a handful of counts. The chain employs TRBV3-1 and TRBJ1-2; 7 nucleotides line up with TRBD1. The CDR3 has 14 amino acids. Germline V CDR1 and CDR2: LGHDT, YNNKEL (reference sequence). V was pared by 1 base and J by 3 bases, with 2 bases of the junction left unmatched. Here the CDR3 DNA reads TGTGCCAGCAGCCAAGTCGGGACAGACTATGGCTACACCTTC. Amino acids: CASSQVGTDYGYTF. Full variable domain (missing parts from reference TRBV3-1 and TRBJ1-2): DTAVSQTPKYLVTQMGNDKSIKCEQNLGHDTMYWYKQDSKKFLKIMFSYNNKELIINETVPNRFSPKSPDKAHLNLHINSLELGDSAVYFCASSQVGTDYGYTFGSGTRLTVV.

In this sample, this clonotype turned up many times. This chain links TRBV6-5 with TRBJ1-5; no clear D gene. The germline V gene encodes CDR1 MNHEY and CDR2 SVGAGI. This CDR3 comprises 14 residues. The V and J ends lost 6 bases and 0 bases respectively, with 9 bases between them. CDR3 loop: CASSQLYSNQPQHF. The CDR3 bases are TGTGCCAGCAGCCAACTGTATAGCAATCAGCCCCAGCATTTT.

This clonotype has more than one count but fewer than ten. The chain couples TRBV12-3 or TRBV12-4 to TRBJ1-2; D ambiguous. The germline V and J ends were trimmed by 4 bases and 7 bases, with 22 bases remaining between them. The CDR3 totals 16 residues. Here the CDR3 reads CASSSSWEGFPGGYTF. The CDR3 DNA is TGTGCCAGCAGTTCGTCCTGGGAGGGCTTCCCTGGTGGCTACACCTTC.

This clonotype has a handful of counts. J is TRBJ1-1 and V is TRBV4-3; no reliable D call. This CDR3 spans 16 amino acids. The V and J ends lost 0 bases and 4 bases respectively, with 15 bases between them. Germline lookup yields CDR1 LGHNA and CDR2 YSLEER. The CDR3 sequence is CASSQDFHGRPTEAFF. CDR3 nucleotide sequence: TGCGCCAGCAGCCAAGATTTCCATGGCAGACCCACTGAAGCTTTCTTT.

In its sample, this clonotype was seen many times. The rearrangement uses TRBV5-1 and TRBJ2-3; D not certain. CDR1 and CDR2 from the germline V gene are SGHRS and YFSETQ. The CDR3 has 16 residues. V lost 2 bases, J lost 0 bases, and 13 bases lay in between. CDR3 residues: CASSFTTTPSTDTQYF. The CDR3 bases are TGCGCCAGCAGCTTCACGACAACCCCTAGCACAGATACGCAGTATTTT.

This clonotype was found a few times. The chain employs TRBV9 and TRBJ2-3; TRBD2 matches 7 bases. This CDR3 has 17 residues. Germline V gene sequence: CDR1 SGDLS, CDR2 YYNGEE. Losses at the gene ends were 0 bases for V and 4 bases for J; bases not matched to a gene: 11. The CDR3 loop is CASSVEPLKRGADTQYF. The DNA for the CDR3 is TGTGCCAGCAGCGTAGAACCTTTAAAGCGGGGTGCAGATACGCAGTATTTT.

This clonotype was found a few times. V usage is TRBV9 and J usage is TRBJ2-6; possible D gene TRBD2, 5 bases. The CDR3 runs 15 residues. Germline CDR1 SGDLS, CDR2 YYNGEE. Trimming removed 1 base at V and 3 bases at J, with 8 bases between. This chain's CDR3 is CASSVTGSGANVLTF. The CDR3 nucleotides read TGTGCCAGCAGCGTAACTGGGAGTGGGGCCAACGTCCTGACTTTC.

A few counts support this clonotype. The chain carries TRBV9 and TRBJ2-3; 12 nucleotides line up with TRBD1. Germline CDR1 SGDLS, CDR2 YYNGEE. Trimming at V came to 3 bases and at J to 3 bases, leaving 2 bases not matched to a gene. This CDR3 is built from 15 residues. The CDR3 is CASSAGQGATDTQYF. CDR3 coding DNA: TGTGCCAGCAGCGCGGGACAGGGGGCTACAGATACGCAGTATTTT.

This clonotype was observed at least ten times. The chain combines TRBV5-1 with TRBJ2-1; 15 bases map to TRBD2. V was pared by 4 bases and J by 6 bases, with 8 bases of the junction left unmatched. CDR1 is SGHRS and CDR2 is YFSETQ in the germline V gene. CDR3 length equals 17 residues. CDR3 residues: CASSPRTSGGAPNEQFF. The CDR3 DNA reads as TGCGCCAGCAGCCCCCGGACTAGCGGGGGGGCCCCCAATGAGCAGTTCTTC. The full variable domain, in which reference TRBV5-1 and TRBJ2-1 provide the parts outside the CDR3, is KAGVTQTPRYLIKTRGQQVTLSCSPISGHRSVSWYQQTPGQGLQFLFEYFSETQRNKGNFPGRFSGRQFSNSRSEMNVSTLELGDSALYLCASSPRTSGGAPNEQFFGPGTRLTVL.